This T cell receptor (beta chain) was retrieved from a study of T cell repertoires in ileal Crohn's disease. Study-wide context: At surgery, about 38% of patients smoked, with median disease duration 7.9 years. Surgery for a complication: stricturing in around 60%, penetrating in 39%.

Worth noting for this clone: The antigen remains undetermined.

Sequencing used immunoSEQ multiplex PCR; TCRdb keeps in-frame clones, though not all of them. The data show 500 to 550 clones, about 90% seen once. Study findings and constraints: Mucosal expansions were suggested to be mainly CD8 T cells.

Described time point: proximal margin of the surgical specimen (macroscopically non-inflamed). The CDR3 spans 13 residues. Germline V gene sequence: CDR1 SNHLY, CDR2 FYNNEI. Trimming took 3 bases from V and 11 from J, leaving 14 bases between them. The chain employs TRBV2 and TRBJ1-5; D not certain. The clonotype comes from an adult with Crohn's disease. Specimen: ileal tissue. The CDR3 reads CASSETSLVTQHF. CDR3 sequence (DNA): TGTGCCAGCAGTGAGACCAGTCTCGTGACCCAGCATTTT.